This is a list of T cell receptor beta chains from one sample in a study of T-cell reconstitution after alpha-beta-depleted transplantation in children. MiXCR was run by TCRdb on the PCR reads, yielding one entry per CDR3 protein. The table lists 600,000 to 700,000 distinct CDR3 sequences, under 15% of them singletons, with 0.79% in the top ten. Specimen: PBMCs, collected before TCRalphabeta/CD19-depleted stem cell transplant. The receptors originated from a girl aged 2 to 9 with congenital amegakaryocytic thrombocytopenia, due to receive a stem cell transplant. CDR3s include the opening cysteine and the closing phenylalanine or tryptophan. A D gene is named only where the DNA matches it firmly. Not every row has a clone size; where given, it reads once, few, many or a size class.

j_gene	abundance	len	v_gene	d_gene	CDR3nt	CDR3aa
TRBJ1-2	few	13	TRBV5-1	-	TGCGCCAGCAGCCCACTCACGACAGATGGCTACACCTTC	CASSPLTTDGYTF
TRBJ2-2	-	12	TRBV10-3	-	TGTGCCATCAGGGCAGGCACCGGGGAGCTGTTTTTT	CAIRAGTGELFF
TRBJ1-2	few	14	TRBV29-1	-	TGCAGCGTTGTACTCCAACAGGTGATAAGGGGCTACACCTTC	CSVVLQQVIRGYTF
TRBJ2-5	many	10	TRBV29-1	-	TGCAGCGTAGAGACAGGGACCCAGTACTTC	CSVETGTQYF
TRBJ2-1	-	15	TRBV20-1	TRBD2	TGCAGTGCTGGGATTAGCGGGAGGCCGAGAAATGAGCAGTTCTTC	CSAGISGRPRNEQFF
TRBJ2-7	-	13	TRBV20-1	TRBD2	TGCAGTGCTACACTAGCGGGGGCCTACGAGCAGTACTTC	CSATLAGAYEQYF
TRBJ1-2	many	15	TRBV12-3/TRBV12-4	TRBD1	TGTGCCAGCAGTCCACCGGGACAGGGTTCACCCGGCTACACCTTC	CASSPPGQGSPGYTF
TRBJ2-7	many	15	TRBV6-1	-	TGTGCCAGCAGACAACCCCGGGACGGGTCCTACGAGCAGTACTTC	CASRQPRDGSYEQYF
TRBJ2-7	many	15	TRBV9	-	TGTGCCAGCAGCGTAGTTTCAGCTGTCCTAGACGAGCAGTACTTC	CASSVVSAVLDEQYF
TRBJ2-1	-	12	TRBV29-1	TRBD2	TGCAGCGTTGGCCGCGGGGGGGGGGAGCAGTTCTTC	CSVGRGGGEQFF
TRBJ2-1	few	17	TRBV20-1	TRBD1	TGCAGTGCTAGAGCAATCGGACAGGGAAGCTCCTACAATGAGCAGTTCTTC	CSARAIGQGSSYNEQFF
TRBJ1-1	many	15	TRBV9	TRBD1	TGTGCCAGCAGCCCGGGGGGACAGGGTTATACTGAAGCTTTCTTT	CASSPGGQGYTEAFF
TRBJ1-2	few	16	TRBV5-1	-	TGCGCCAGCAGCGTCGACGGGGCCCCCAAGAACTATGGCTACACCTTC	CASSVDGAPKNYGYTF
TRBJ2-7	few	14	TRBV11-2	-	TGTGCCAGCAGCTCCCTCAAGGAGGGCCACGAGCAGTACTTC	CASSSLKEGHEQYF
TRBJ2-2	few	16	TRBV7-2	TRBD2	TGTGCCAGCAGCTTAACGCGGGAGGGCCGCGCCGGGGAGCTGTTTTTT	CASSLTREGRAGELFF
TRBJ2-4	-	17	TRBV2	TRBD2	TGTGCCAGCAGTCTCACTAGCGGGAGCTTAGTCAAAAACATTCAGTACTTC	CASSLTSGSLVKNIQYF
TRBJ2-5	-	13	TRBV29-1	-	TGCAGCGTCCCACAGGCGGTAGGAGAGACCCAGTACTTC	CSVPQAVGETQYF
TRBJ2-1	few	12	TRBV29-1	TRBD2	TGCAGCGTTGAAGTGGGGGGGAATGAGCAGTTCTTC	CSVEVGGNEQFF
TRBJ2-7	many	14	TRBV6-5	-	TGTGCCAGCAGAAACCTCGGCGACTCCTACGAGCAGTACTTC	CASRNLGDSYEQYF
TRBJ1-5	once	16	TRBV7-9	-	TGTGCCAGCAGCCCTAGTGTAGGGGGGACGGGGCAGCCCCAGCATTTT	CASSPSVGGTGQPQHF
TRBJ2-1	-	14	TRBV11-2	-	TGTGCCAGCAGCTTAGAGCGCAGAGAAGTAGAGCAGTTCTTC	CASSLERREVEQFF
TRBJ2-1	few	12	TRBV12-3/TRBV12-4	-	TGTGCCAGCAGTTTATTGGACGGGTGGCAGTTCTTC	CASSLLDGWQFF
TRBJ2-1	-	16	TRBV5-1	-	TGCGCCAGCAGCTGGGTCTCTGGGGAGGGGGGCAATGAGCAGTTCTTC	CASSWVSGEGGNEQFF
TRBJ1-4	many	14	TRBV5-1	-	TGCGCCAGCAGCCCCGCGGAAGGGGACGAAAAACTGTTTTTT	CASSPAEGDEKLFF